This passage covers 29 T cell receptor beta chains from one sample sequenced in a study of Ad26.COV2.S vaccination and SARS-CoV-2 variants. The assay was immunoSEQ multiplex PCR, and TCRdb's table has in-frame clones only and misses some. The sample consists of approximately 300,000 clones, 85% to 90% of them appearing once. Treatment indicated: some 20 received Ad26.COV2.S at low or high dose, single or two shots; several received placebo; per-sample allocation not given. Day 63 after the first injection of vaccine or placebo was the sampling time. The sequences come from peripheral blood, collected in a trial of Ad26.COV2.S vaccine versus placebo. These receptors were obtained from a person between 18 and 59 years old who received the Ad26.COV2.S COVID-19 vaccine or a placebo.

The rearrangement links TRBV2 to TRBJ2-5; 11 bases map to TRBD2. CDR3 length: 15 amino acids. The germline V gene encodes CDR1 SNHLY and CDR2 FYNNEI. The junction had 4 bases not matched to a gene; V was cut back by 6 bases and J by 1 base. In DNA, the CDR3 is TGTGCCAGCAGGTTTACTAGCGGGGGCCAAGAGACCCAGTACTTC. Protein product: CASRFTSGGQETQYF.

The rearrangement uses TRBV7-2 and TRBJ2-3, with 13 bases matching TRBD2. V was pared by 5 bases and J by 7 bases, with 6 bases of the junction left unmatched. The germline gives CDR1 SGHTA, CDR2 FQGNSA. CDR3 length: 15 residues. The CDR3 DNA follows: TGTGCCAGCAGCCCCCCGGGACTAGCGGGGTATACGCAGTATTTT. As protein: CASSPPGLAGYTQYF.

The rearrangement uses TRBV5-6 and TRBJ2-3; 9 nucleotides line up with TRBD2. Losses at the gene ends were 1 base for V and 3 bases for J; bases not matched to a gene: 3. Germline-derived CDR1 and CDR2 are SGHDT and YYEEEE. This CDR3 is built from 15 residues. In DNA form, the CDR3 reads TGTGCCAGCAGCTTGTTAAGCGGGGGGACAGATACGCAGTATTTT. Its translation: CASSLLSGGTDTQYF. The variable domain in full, completed from reference TRBV5-6 and TRBJ2-3, reads DAGVTQSPTHLIKTRGQQVTLRCSPKSGHDTVSWYQQALGQGPQFIFQYYEEEERQRGNFPDRFSGHQFPNYSSELNVNALLLGDSALYLCASSLLSGGTDTQYFGPGTRLTVL.

This chain uses TRBV5-5 with TRBJ2-2; D perhaps matches TRBD1 (5 bases). In germline, CDR1 is SGHKS, CDR2 YYEKEE (reference sequence). The CDR3 is 15 amino acids. V lost 7 bases, J lost 0 bases, and 13 bases lay in between. The CDR3 DNA is TGTGCCAGCGGAAGTCTAGGGGCGAACACCGGGGAGCTGTTTTTT. The encoded protein is CASGSLGANTGELFF.

This rearrangement joins TRBV5-6 to TRBJ1-1; D is possibly TRBD1 (6 bases). The CDR3 is 16 amino acids. Trimming shortened V by 1 base and J by 5 bases, and 18 bases separated the two germline ends. Germline-derived CDR1 and CDR2 are SGHDT and YYEEEE. The CDR3 nucleotides are TGTGCCAGCAGCTTGACAGTACGAGGGGGACGGACTGAAGCTTTCTTT. Translation gives CASSLTVRGGRTEAFF.

The chain links TRBV13 to TRBJ2-3; D remains ambiguous. Germline-derived CDR1 and CDR2 are PRHDT and FYEKMQ (reference sequence). CDR3 size: 16 residues. The V and J ends lost 2 bases and 2 bases respectively, with 14 bases between them. The CDR3: CASSLRIRTITDTQYF. In DNA form, the CDR3 reads TGTGCCAGCAGCTTAAGGATTCGAACTATCACAGATACGCAGTATTTT. Drawing the rest from reference TRBV13 and TRBJ2-3, the complete variable domain is AAGVIQSPRHLIKEKRETATLKCYPIPRHDTVYWYQQGPGQDPQFLISFYEKMQSDKGSIPDRFSAQQFSDYHSELNMSSLELGDSALYFCASSLRIRTITDTQYFGPGTRLTVL.

This rearrangement joins TRBV4-2 to TRBJ2-3; no clear D. V was cut by 0 bases and J by 4 bases, with 8 bases left in between. The CDR3 length is 14 residues. Germline V lookup: CDR1 LGHNA, CDR2 YNFKEQ. In DNA, the CDR3 is TGTGCCAGCAGCCAAGATTATTCCGCAGATACGCAGTATTTT. It codes for CASSQDYSADTQYF.

The chain carries TRBV5-1 and TRBJ1-2; TRBD1 is a possible D gene (5 bases). Germline V lookup: CDR1 SGHRS, CDR2 YFSETQ. With 0 bases removed from V and 6 bases from J, the gap between germline ends came to 9 bases. The CDR3 contains 13 residues. The CDR3 nucleotides are TGCGCCAGCAGCTTGGACAGGTTAGATGGCTACACCTTC. This codes for CASSLDRLDGYTF.

The chain recombines TRBV29-1 with TRBJ2-6, with D possibly TRBD1 on 6 matching bases. The germline V gene has CDR1 SQVTM and CDR2 ANQGSEA. V lost 0 bases and J 4 bases, leaving 10 bases between the germline ends. CDR3 length: 15 amino acids. The CDR3 DNA reads as TGCAGCGTTGAAGACAGGGGCTCCGGGGCCAACGTCCTGACTTTC. Protein product: CSVEDRGSGANVLTF.

V and J are TRBV21-1 and TRBJ2-7; the listed D gene, TRBD1, was not tested against the DNA. TRBV21-1 is designated a pseudogene. CDR3 length: 15 amino acids. In DNA, the CDR3 is TGTGCCAGCAGCAATTGGGACATCAGGCGGTGGGAGCAGTACTTC. It encodes CASSNWDIRRWEQYF.

The chain joins TRBV29-1 to TRBJ2-7; 7 nucleotides match TRBD1. Germline V CDR1 and CDR2: SQVTM, ANQGSEA. With 4 bases clipped from V and 4 bases from J, the junction kept 7 bases outside the gene matches. This CDR3 has 13 amino acids. CDR3 sequence reads: CSVGSGQKYEQYF. For the CDR3, the DNA is TGCAGCGTTGGATCGGGACAGAAATACGAGCAGTACTTC.

The chain recombines TRBV5-6 with TRBJ2-5, with D possibly matching TRBD1 (6 bases). Germline CDR1 and CDR2: SGHDT and YYEEEE. V lost 2 bases, J lost 5 bases, and 13 bases lay in between. The CDR3 has 14 residues. The CDR3 is CASSLQGLGETQYF. In DNA form, the CDR3 reads TGTGCCAGCAGCTTACAGGGTTTAGGGGAGACCCAGTACTTC.

The chain combines TRBV19 with TRBJ2-2; TRBD1 matches 7 bases. CDR1 and CDR2 (germline): LNHDA, SQIVND (reference sequence). The CDR3 covers 15 residues. J lost 2 bases, V lost 7 bases, and 7 bases had no gene match. CDR3 sequence reads: CASITGTVNTGELFF. CDR3 sequence (DNA): TGTGCCAGTATCACCGGGACAGTTAACACCGGGGAGCTGTTTTTT.

The chain uses TRBV10-2 and TRBJ1-2, with D unclear. Germline lookup yields CDR1 WSHSY and CDR2 SAAADI. This CDR3 comprises 11 residues. The germline V and J ends were trimmed by 2 bases and 9 bases, with 7 bases remaining between them. The CDR3 DNA follows: TGCGCCAGCAGTGAGAGGGATAGCTACACCTTC. It codes for CASSERDSYTF.

The genes are TRBV7-8 and TRBJ1-4, with 7 bases that match TRBD1. With 5 bases clipped from V and 7 bases from J, the junction kept 10 bases outside the gene matches. The CDR3 has 15 amino acids. CDR1 and CDR2 from the germline V gene are SGHVS and FQNEAQ. The CDR3 nucleotides are TGTGCCAGCAGCCCCAGGGGGGGGCTGAGTGAAAAACTGTTTTTT. As protein: CASSPRGGLSEKLFF.

This clone was seen ten or more times. Within the sample, other DNA sequences also encode this same CDR3. This rearrangement joins TRBV6-5 to TRBJ1-2; no clear D. V gave up 6 bases and J gave up 8 bases, with 10 bases separating them. Germline V gives CDR1 MNHEY, CDR2 SVGAGI. This CDR3 spans 11 amino acids. The CDR3 protein is CASSPRAGYTF. In nucleotides, the CDR3 is TGTGCCAGCAGCCCCCGAGCCGGCTACACCTTC.

The V gene is TRBV29-1, the J gene TRBJ1-4; 7 nucleotides align to TRBD1. The V gene's germline CDR1 is SQVTM and CDR2 ANQGSEA. The CDR3 runs 15 residues. With V trimmed by 5 bases and J by 3 bases, 9 bases remained unmatched. CDR3 DNA: TGCAGCGTTACCGATAGGACAGGCTCTAATGAAAAACTGTTTTTT. Translated: CSVTDRTGSNEKLFF.

The chain joins TRBV18 to TRBJ1-3; tentatively, D is TRBD1 (5 bases). V lost 4 bases and J 3 bases, leaving 31 bases between the germline ends. Germline CDR1 reads KGHSH; CDR2 reads LQKENI. There are 21 residues in the CDR3. The CDR3 DNA is TGTGCCAGCTCACGGAATGTTTTTGGGGGTGCGGAATTACTGCGTGGAAACACCATATATTTT. Protein sequence: CASSRNVFGGAELLRGNTIYF.

This chain links TRBV7-9 with TRBJ2-7; TRBD2 agrees at 13 bases. The CDR3 loop spans 15 amino acids. Germline values: CDR1 SEHNR, CDR2 FQNEAQ (reference sequence). V shed 5 bases and J 3 bases; nucleotides not matched to a gene: 4. The CDR3 DNA sequence: TGTGCCAGCAGCAAGGGACTAGCGGGGCACTACGAGCAGTACTTC. Encoded protein: CASSKGLAGHYEQYF.

This clone turned up a few times. The V and J genes are TRBV2 and TRBJ2-7; 9 bases are a match to TRBD1. The CDR3 spans 16 residues. The V gene end was trimmed by 7 bases and the J gene end by 6 bases; junction bases not matched to a gene: 16. From germline, CDR1 is SNHLY and CDR2 FYNNEI. CDR3 in amino acids: CASKWTTGGATGEQYF. The CDR3, as DNA: TGTGCCAGCAAGTGGACAACAGGGGGCGCAACGGGCGAGCAGTACTTC.

V and J are TRBV18 and TRBJ1-3; no clear D gene. Germline loops: CDR1 KGHSH, CDR2 LQKENI. The ends were cut back, 3 bases at V and 0 bases at J, with 9 bases in the middle. This CDR3 is 15 amino acids long. Here the CDR3 DNA reads TGTGCCAGCTCACCGTGGGTTAGCTCTGGAAACACCATATATTTT. Protein sequence: CASSPWVSSGNTIYF.

The chain employs TRBV7-9 and TRBJ2-7; D not resolved. The CDR3 consists of 13 residues. V was pared by 2 bases and J by 6 bases, with 11 bases between. CDR1 is SEHNR and CDR2 is FQNEAQ in the germline V gene (reference sequence). CDR3: CASSLFGGVEQYF. Here the CDR3 DNA reads TGTGCCAGCAGCTTATTCGGTGGTGTCGAGCAGTACTTC. The variable domain in full, with the rest retrieved from reference TRBV7-9 and TRBJ2-7, is DTGVSQNPRHKITKRGQNVTFRCDPISEHNRLYWYRQTLGQGPEFLTYFQNEAQLEKSRLLSDRFSAERPKGSFSTLEIQRTEQGDSAMYLCASSLFGGVEQYFGPGTRLTVT.

The chain recombines TRBV5-5 with TRBJ2-1; D gene uncertain. The CDR3 has 13 residues. Germline CDR1 reads SGHKS; CDR2 reads YYEKEE (reference sequence). The V and J ends lost 5 bases and 6 bases respectively, with 12 bases between them. CDR3 sequence reads: CASRDRQVNEQFF. Written as DNA, the CDR3 is TGTGCCAGCAGGGATAGGCAGGTCAATGAGCAGTTCTTC.

This clone was picked up one time. This chain links TRBV5-1 with TRBJ2-7; tentatively, D is TRBD1 (7 bases). Germline assignment: CDR1 SGHRS and CDR2 YFSETQ. The CDR3 is 17 amino acids. With 0 bases removed from V and 2 bases from J, the gap between germline ends came to 18 bases. The CDR3 spells CASSLAASRDRPYEQYF. CDR3 sequence (DNA): TGCGCCAGCAGCTTGGCGGCTTCGCGGGACAGACCCTACGAGCAGTACTTC.

The chain links TRBV6-6 to TRBJ1-1; possibly TRBD1 for D (6 bases). Germline V gene lookup returns CDR1 MNHNY and CDR2 SVGAGI (reference sequence). The CDR3 contains 14 residues. Trimming took 6 bases from V and 4 from J, leaving 15 bases between them. CDR3 coding DNA: TGTGCCAGCAGGAGAGGGGGATCCCCCACTGAAGCTTTCTTT. Protein: CASRRGGSPTEAFF.

The chain employs TRBV15 and TRBJ2-3, with TRBD1 identical over 8 bases. V lost 2 bases, J lost 7 bases, and 8 bases stayed unmatched. CDR3 length equals 15 residues. The germline gives CDR1 LNHNV, CDR2 YYDKDF (reference sequence). The CDR3 is CATSRTGQAGYTQYF. CDR3 coding DNA: TGTGCCACCAGCAGAACGGGACAGGCGGGATATACGCAGTATTTT.

The V and J genes are TRBV5-1 and TRBJ1-3; perhaps TRBD1 as D (5 bases). The CDR3 loop spans 15 amino acids. Trimming pared 8 bases from V and 0 bases from J, leaving 15 bases between. In germline, CDR1 is SGHRS, CDR2 YFSETQ. CDR3 nucleotides: TGCGCCAGTAAACCGGGACCGAACTCTGGAAACACCATATATTTT. Amino acids: CASKPGPNSGNTIYF.

This clone has only one observation. The V and J genes are TRBV6-2 or TRBV6-3 and TRBJ2-1; 11 positions agree with TRBD1. The CDR3 runs 14 residues. Trimming removed 6 bases from V and 12 bases from J; junction bases left unmatched: 10. The V gene's germline CDR1 is MNHEY and CDR2 SVGEGT. CDR3 loop: CASSRGTGGDRQFF. CDR3 coding DNA: TGTGCCAGCAGCCGCGGGACAGGGGGTGATAGGCAGTTCTTC.

This chain joins TRBV27 and TRBJ2-1, with D perhaps being TRBD1 or TRBD2 (5 bases each). The CDR3 is 15 residues long. The germline V gene has CDR1 MNHEY and CDR2 SMNVEV (reference sequence). V lost 3 bases, J lost 8 bases, and 17 bases lay in between. DNA for the CDR3: TGTGCCAGCAGTTTCGGGGCTCCTGTCGAGGATGAGCAGTTCTTC. Residues: CASSFGAPVEDEQFF.